The clone carrying this TCR beta chain was seen once. The data derive from a study of shared clonotypes between healthy human individuals. Germline CDR1 is MGHRA and CDR2 is YSYEKL. This CDR3 is built from 14 residues. The authors ran the assay at deep level. The genomic DNA of each subset was split evenly across several immunoSEQ plates. Unsorted PBMC DNA went through sequencing on ten immunoSEQ deep assay plates. TCRdb's table, derived via immunoSEQ multiplex PCR, lists solely in-frame clones and lacks some. The sample shows about 470,000 clones, roughly 77% of them seen only once. Material: PBMCs. V and J are TRBV4-1 and TRBJ2-5, with 9 positions matching TRBD1. The tail of the sequence fits TRBJ2-7 better, so the J call may be wrong. The receptor comes from a woman aged 40-49 years in good health. Some clones in this sample may be carry-over from other donors' samples. Written as DNA, the CDR3 is TGCGCCAGCAGCCTTCCGGGACAGGGCTACGAGCAGTACTTC. It translates to CASSLPGQGYEQYF.